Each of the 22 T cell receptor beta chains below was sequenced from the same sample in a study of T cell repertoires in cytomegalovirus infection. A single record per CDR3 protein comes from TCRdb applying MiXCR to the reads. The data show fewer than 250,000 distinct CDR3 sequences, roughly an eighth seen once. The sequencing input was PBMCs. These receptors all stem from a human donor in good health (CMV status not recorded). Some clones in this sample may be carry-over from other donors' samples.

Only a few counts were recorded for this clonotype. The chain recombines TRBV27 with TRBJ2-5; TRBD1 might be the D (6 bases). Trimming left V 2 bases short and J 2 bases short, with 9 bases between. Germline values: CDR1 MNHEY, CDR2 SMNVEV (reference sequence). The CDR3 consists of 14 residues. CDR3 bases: TGTGCCAGCAGTTTAACAGGGTGGCAAGAGACCCAGTACTTC. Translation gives CASSLTGWQETQYF.

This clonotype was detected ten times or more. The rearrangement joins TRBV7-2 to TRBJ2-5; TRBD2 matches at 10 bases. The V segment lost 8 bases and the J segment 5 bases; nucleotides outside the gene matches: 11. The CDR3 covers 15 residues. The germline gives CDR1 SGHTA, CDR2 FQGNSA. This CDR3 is CASLRASGRSETQYF. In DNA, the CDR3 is TGTGCCAGCTTGAGGGCTAGCGGGAGATCGGAGACCCAGTACTTC.

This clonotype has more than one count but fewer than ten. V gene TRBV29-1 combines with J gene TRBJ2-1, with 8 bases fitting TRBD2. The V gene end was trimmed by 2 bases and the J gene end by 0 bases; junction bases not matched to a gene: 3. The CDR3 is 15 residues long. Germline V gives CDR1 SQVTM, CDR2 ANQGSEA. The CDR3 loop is CSVEYLAGSYNEQFF. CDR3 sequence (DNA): TGCAGCGTTGAATATCTAGCGGGCTCCTACAATGAGCAGTTCTTC.

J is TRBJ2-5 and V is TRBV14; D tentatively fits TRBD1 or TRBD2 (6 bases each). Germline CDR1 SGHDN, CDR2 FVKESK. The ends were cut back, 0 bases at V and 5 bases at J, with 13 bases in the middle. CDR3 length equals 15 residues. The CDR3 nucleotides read TGTGCCAGCAGCCAAGATGAGGGGGGTCGCGAGACCCAGTACTTC. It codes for CASSQDEGGRETQYF.

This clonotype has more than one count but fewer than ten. CDR3 coding DNA: TGTGCCAGCAGACTTCAGGGGGCGAGTGGCTACACCTTC. Its translation: CASRLQGASGYTF. This sequence joins TRBV27 and TRBJ1-2; 8 positions agree with TRBD1. V lost 6 bases to trimming and J lost 7 bases; unmatched junction nucleotides: 7. Germline V gene sequence: CDR1 MNHEY, CDR2 SMNVEV (reference sequence). There are 13 residues in the CDR3.

The CDR3 bases are TGCAGTGCCAAGACCCCGCGGGGCGAGCAGTACTTC. This codes for CSAKTPRGEQYF. The chain joins TRBV20-1 to TRBJ2-7, with TRBD2 as a possible D gene (6 bases). V lost 6 bases to trimming and J lost 6 bases, with 15 bases between them. This CDR3 region has 12 residues. Germline V lookup: CDR1 DFQATT, CDR2 SNEGSKA (reference sequence).

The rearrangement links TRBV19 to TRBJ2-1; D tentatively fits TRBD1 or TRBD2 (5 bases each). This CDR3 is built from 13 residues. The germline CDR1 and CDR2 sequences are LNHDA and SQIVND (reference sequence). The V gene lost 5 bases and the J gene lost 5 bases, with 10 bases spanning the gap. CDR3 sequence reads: CASSAGTDNEQFF. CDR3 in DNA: TGTGCCAGTAGTGCCGGGACCGACAATGAGCAGTTCTTC.

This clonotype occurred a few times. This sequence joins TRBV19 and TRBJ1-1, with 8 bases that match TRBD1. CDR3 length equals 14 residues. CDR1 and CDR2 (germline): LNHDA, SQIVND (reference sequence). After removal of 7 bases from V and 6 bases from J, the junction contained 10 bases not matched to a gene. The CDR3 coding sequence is TGTGCCAGTACCCCAGGGGGCGGATCGGCTGAAGCTTTCTTT. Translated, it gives CASTPGGGSAEAFF.

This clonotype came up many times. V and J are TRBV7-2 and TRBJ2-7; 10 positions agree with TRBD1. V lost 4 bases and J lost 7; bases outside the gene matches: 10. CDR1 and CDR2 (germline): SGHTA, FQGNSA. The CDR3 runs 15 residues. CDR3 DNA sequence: TGTGCCAGCAGCTCTACCGGGACAGGGGACACGGAGCAGTACTTC. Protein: CASSSTGTGDTEQYF. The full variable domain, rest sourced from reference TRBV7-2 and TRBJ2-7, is GAGVSQSPSNKVTEKGKDVELRCDPISGHTALYWYRQSLGQGLEFLIYFQGNSAPDKSGLPSDRFSAERTGGSVSTLTIQRTQQEDSAVYLCASSSTGTGDTEQYFGPGTRLTVT.

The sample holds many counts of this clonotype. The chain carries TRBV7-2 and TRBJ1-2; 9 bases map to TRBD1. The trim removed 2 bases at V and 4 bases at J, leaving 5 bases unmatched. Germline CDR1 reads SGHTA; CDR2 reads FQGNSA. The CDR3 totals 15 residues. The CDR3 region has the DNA TGTGCCAGCAGCTTACCGGGACAGGGTAGCTATGGCTACACCTTC. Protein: CASSLPGQGSYGYTF.

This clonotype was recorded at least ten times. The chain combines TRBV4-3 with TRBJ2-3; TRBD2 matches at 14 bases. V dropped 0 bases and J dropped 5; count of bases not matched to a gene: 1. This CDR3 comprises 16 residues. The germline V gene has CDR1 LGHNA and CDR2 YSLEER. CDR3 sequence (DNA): TGCGCCAGCAGCCAAGATGGGACTAGCGGGAGAGATACGCAGTATTTT. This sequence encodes CASSQDGTSGRDTQYF.

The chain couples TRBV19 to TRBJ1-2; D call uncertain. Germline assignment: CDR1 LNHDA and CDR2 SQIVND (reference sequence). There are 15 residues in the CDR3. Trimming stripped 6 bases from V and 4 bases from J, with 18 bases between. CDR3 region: CASRRDAGVFYGYTF. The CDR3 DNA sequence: TGTGCCAGTAGACGCGACGCGGGCGTCTTCTATGGCTACACCTTC.

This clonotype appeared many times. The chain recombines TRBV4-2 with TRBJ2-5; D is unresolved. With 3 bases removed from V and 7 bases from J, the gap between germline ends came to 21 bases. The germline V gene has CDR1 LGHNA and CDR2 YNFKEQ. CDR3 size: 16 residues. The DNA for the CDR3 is TGTGCCAGCAGCCAGGACGGAGATGACTCTCTAAGGACCCAGTACTTC. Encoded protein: CASSQDGDDSLRTQYF.

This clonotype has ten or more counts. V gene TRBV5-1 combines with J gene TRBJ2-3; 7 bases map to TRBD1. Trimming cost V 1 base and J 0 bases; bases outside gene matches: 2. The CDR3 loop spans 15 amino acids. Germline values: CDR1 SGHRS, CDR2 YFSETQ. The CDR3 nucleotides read TGCGCCAGCAGCTTGCAACAGGGGAGCACAGATACGCAGTATTTT. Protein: CASSLQQGSTDTQYF.

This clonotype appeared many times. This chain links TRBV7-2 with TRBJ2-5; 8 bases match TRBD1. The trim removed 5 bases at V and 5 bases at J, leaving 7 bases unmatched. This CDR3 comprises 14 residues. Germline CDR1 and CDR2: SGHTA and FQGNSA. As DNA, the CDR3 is TGTGCCAGCAGCCGAGACAGGGGAATTGAGACCCAGTACTTC. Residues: CASSRDRGIETQYF.

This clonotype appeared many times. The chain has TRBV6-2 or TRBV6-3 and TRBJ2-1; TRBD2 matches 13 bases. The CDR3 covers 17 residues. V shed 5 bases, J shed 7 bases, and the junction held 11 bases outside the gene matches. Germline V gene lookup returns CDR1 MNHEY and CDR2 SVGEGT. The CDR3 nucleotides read TGTGCCAGCAGTCAAACGACGGGACTAGCGGGGCGGAATGAGCAGTTCTTC. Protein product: CASSQTTGLAGRNEQFF.

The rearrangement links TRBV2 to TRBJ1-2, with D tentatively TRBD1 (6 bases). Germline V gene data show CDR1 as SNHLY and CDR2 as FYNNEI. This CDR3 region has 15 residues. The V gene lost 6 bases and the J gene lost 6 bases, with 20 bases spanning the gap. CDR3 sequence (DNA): TGTGCCAGCAGCCTTATGCGAGCGGGGGGCAATGGCTACACCTTC. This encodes CASSLMRAGGNGYTF.

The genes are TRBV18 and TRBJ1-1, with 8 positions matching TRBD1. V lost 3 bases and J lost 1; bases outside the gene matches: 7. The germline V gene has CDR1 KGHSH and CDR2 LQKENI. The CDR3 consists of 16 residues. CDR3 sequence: CASSPRQGTGNTEAFF. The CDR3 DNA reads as TGTGCCAGCTCACCCAGACAGGGGACCGGGAACACTGAAGCTTTCTTT.

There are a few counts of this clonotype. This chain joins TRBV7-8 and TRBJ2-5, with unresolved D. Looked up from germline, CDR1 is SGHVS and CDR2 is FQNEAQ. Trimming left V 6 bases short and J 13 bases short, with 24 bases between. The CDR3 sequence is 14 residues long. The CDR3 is CASSAPEEGPNPYF. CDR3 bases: TGTGCCAGCAGTGCCCCGGAAGAAGGTCCAAACCCGTACTTC.

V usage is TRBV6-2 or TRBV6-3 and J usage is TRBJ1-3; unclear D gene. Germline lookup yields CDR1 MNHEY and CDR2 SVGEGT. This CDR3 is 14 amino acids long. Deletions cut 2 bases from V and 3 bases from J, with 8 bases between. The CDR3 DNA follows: TGTGCCAGCAGTTACGGAGGAGATGGAAACACCATATATTTT. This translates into CASSYGGDGNTIYF.

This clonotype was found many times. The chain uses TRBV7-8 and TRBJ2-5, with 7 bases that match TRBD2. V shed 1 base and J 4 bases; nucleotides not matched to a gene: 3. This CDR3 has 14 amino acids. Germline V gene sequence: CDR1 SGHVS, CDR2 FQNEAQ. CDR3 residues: CASSLEVAGETQYF. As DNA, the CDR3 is TGTGCCAGCAGCTTAGAGGTAGCGGGAGAGACCCAGTACTTC.

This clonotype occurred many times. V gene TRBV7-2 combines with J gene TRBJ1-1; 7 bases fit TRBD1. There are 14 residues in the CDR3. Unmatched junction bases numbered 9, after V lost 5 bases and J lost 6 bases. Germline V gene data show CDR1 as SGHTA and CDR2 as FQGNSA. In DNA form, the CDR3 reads TGTGCCAGCAGCCCAGACAGGGATTTGGCTGAAGCTTTCTTT. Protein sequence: CASSPDRDLAEAFF.